A selection of T cell receptor beta chains follows, all from one sample in a study of T cell responses to AZD1222 COVID-19 vaccine. Assay used: immunoSEQ multiplex PCR; TCRdb lists only in-frame clones, some missing. The top ten hold around 1.9% of the sample, which has around 130,000 clones, more than 90% seen once. This specimen consisted of peripheral blood, obtained 28 days after the second AZD1222 dose. The origin of the receptors is an adult who received the AZD1222 COVID-19 vaccine. Both conserved end residues are part of each CDR3. A D gene is named only where the DNA matches it firmly. Expanded clones get a size class; other rows say once, few or many, or leave the size out.

cdr3_nt	cdr3_aa	d_call	v_call	j_call	clone_size
TGTGCCAGCAGCCCAGACACCTCTGGAAACACCATATATTTT	CASSPDTSGNTIYF	.	TRBV7-8	TRBJ1-3	.
TGTGCCAGCAGCGCGACACTAGGGCTGAACACTGAAGCTTTCTTT	CASSATLGLNTEAFF	.	TRBV5-6	TRBJ1-1	.
TGTGCCAGCTCACCACTTCCGTGGGTTGGGCTGTTTTTT	CASSPLPWVGLFF	.	TRBV18	TRBJ2-2	.
TGTGCCAGCAGTCCTGGACAGGGCGGGAGCACTGAAGCTTTCTTT	CASSPGQGGSTEAFF	TRBD1	TRBV6-5	TRBJ1-1	.
TGTGCCAGCAGCCAAGATCGGGGGGTAATAGCGGGACGGCAGTTCTTC	CASSQDRGVIAGRQFF	TRBD2	TRBV3-1/TRBV3-2	TRBJ2-1	.
TGTGCCAGTAGTAATCCGGGGGGTAGCGAGACCCAGTACTTC	CASSNPGGSETQYF	TRBD2	TRBV19	TRBJ2-5	few
TGTGCCAGCAGTGAAGGACAGGGGGCGGGCTACACCTTC	CASSEGQGAGYTF	TRBD1	TRBV25-1	TRBJ1-2	.
TGTGCCAGCAGTAGGCTTAACCGGGACATCGGTGGCTACACCTTC	CASSRLNRDIGGYTF	.	TRBV6-6	TRBJ1-2	.
TGTGCCAGCAGCTTAGAGGGACCGGCCGGTGAGCAGTTCTTC	CASSLEGPAGEQFF	.	TRBV5-4	TRBJ2-1	.
TGTGCCAGCAGCACCACTAGCGGGAGGGAGACCCAGTACTTC	CASSTTSGRETQYF	TRBD2	TRBV11-2	TRBJ2-5	.
TGTGCCAGCAGGAGAGACGAATCTGGGGCCAACGTCCTGACTTTC	CASRRDESGANVLTF	.	TRBV6-5	TRBJ2-6	.
TGTGCCAGCTCACCAACCGGGACAAGCAATCAGCCCCAGCATTTT	CASSPTGTSNQPQHF	.	TRBV18	TRBJ1-5	.
TGCGCCAGCAGCAGGGACCTGGGCAATTCACCCCTCCACTTT	CASSRDLGNSPLHF	.	TRBV5-1	TRBJ1-6	.
TGCGCCAGCAGCCCAACCGGCTCACCCCTCCACTTT	CASSPTGSPLHF	.	TRBV4-1	TRBJ1-6	.
TGTGCCAGCAGCCAAGTCTCTTCTGTTGGTACGCAGTATTTT	CASSQVSSVGTQYF	.	TRBV3-1/TRBV3-2	TRBJ2-3	.
TGTGCCAGCAGCGCCCAGGGGTCTTGGCAGCCCCAGCATTTT	CASSAQGSWQPQHF	.	TRBV9	TRBJ1-5	.
TGTGCTAGCAGCTTAGCGCCCCCCGGACAGGGGGCAGGGGAGCAGTTCTTC	CASSLAPPGQGAGEQFF	TRBD1	TRBV7-7	TRBJ2-1	.
TGTGCCAGCAGCTCGGGACAGGGCCACTATGGCTACACCTTC	CASSSGQGHYGYTF	TRBD1	TRBV7-3	TRBJ1-2	.
TGTGCCTGGAGTCCCCCGACTAGCGGGAAAGAGACCCAGTACTTC	CAWSPPTSGKETQYF	TRBD2	TRBV30	TRBJ2-5	once
TGTGCCAGTAATACGAATGCTGCAGGGGCCTACGAGCAGTACTTC	CASNTNAAGAYEQYF	.	TRBV19	TRBJ2-7	.
TGTGCCAGCAGCTCTCACCCCGGCGTTATTGGTGGCTACACCTTC	CASSSHPGVIGGYTF	.	TRBV9	TRBJ1-2	.
TGCGCCAGCAGCCAATCCACAGGGGAAGGAACTGGAAACACCATATATTTT	CASSQSTGEGTGNTIYF	TRBD1	TRBV5-1	TRBJ1-3	.
TGCGCCAGCAGCTTGGCAGGGGGCAGGACTGAAGCTTTCTTT	CASSLAGGRTEAFF	TRBD1	TRBV5-1	TRBJ1-1	.
TGTGCCAGCTCACCCGGACAGGCATTAAGGGGTAGCACTGAAGCTTTCTTT	CASSPGQALRGSTEAFF	TRBD1	TRBV18	TRBJ1-1	.
TGTGCCAGCAGCCAAGAGTCCCCAGGCTATGGCTACACCTTC	CASSQESPGYGYTF	.	TRBV3-1/TRBV3-2	TRBJ1-2	.
TGCAGCGTGGGTACACACTCGTCTGAAGCTTTCTTT	CSVGTHSSEAFF	.	TRBV29-1	TRBJ1-1	.
TGCGCCAGCAGCGATGGCGGAAACTCTGGAAACACCATATATTTT	CASSDGGNSGNTIYF	.	TRBV5-1	TRBJ1-3	.
TGTGCCAGTAGTCTCACTCACACTGAAGCTTTCTTT	CASSLTHTEAFF	.	TRBV19	TRBJ1-1	once
TGTGCCAGCAGCCCCGGACAGCGGTATGGCTACACCTTC	CASSPGQRYGYTF	.	TRBV14	TRBJ1-2	few
TGTGCCAGTAGTTTCCCGGGACAGAGCTCTGGAAACACCATATATTTT	CASSFPGQSSGNTIYF	TRBD1	TRBV19	TRBJ1-3	.
TGTGCCAGCAGGCCTCGACAGGTGAACACTGAAGCTTTCTTT	CASRPRQVNTEAFF	.	TRBV2	TRBJ1-1	.
TGTGCCAGCAGCGGACAACCAATGAAAAAACTGTTTTTT	CASSGQPMKKLFF	.	TRBV28	TRBJ1-4	.
TGTGCCAGCAGTCGCAGTACAGGGCTCGACGAGCAGTACTTC	CASSRSTGLDEQYF	.	TRBV7-6	TRBJ2-7	.
TGTGCCAGCAGCTTACAGGCGAATGAGCAGTTCTTC	CASSLQANEQFF	.	TRBV13	TRBJ2-1	.
TGTGCCAGCTCACCAGGGCAAAGGAACACTGAAGCTTTCTTT	CASSPGQRNTEAFF	.	TRBV18	TRBJ1-1	.
TGTGCCATCACCAGAGGGCCTTCTGGAAACACCATATATTTT	CAITRGPSGNTIYF	.	TRBV10-3	TRBJ1-3	.
TGTGCCAGCTCACCACCCAATGGACAAGGCACTGAAGCTTTCTTT	CASSPPNGQGTEAFF	.	TRBV18	TRBJ1-1	.
TGTGCCTGGAGTCCGCTGAACACTGAAGCTTTCTTT	CAWSPLNTEAFF	.	TRBV30	TRBJ1-1	.
TGCAGCGTTGGGGGCTCTGGAAACACCATATATTTT	CSVGGSGNTIYF	.	TRBV29-1	TRBJ1-3	.
TGTGCCAGCAGCGAGGGAGCGTATGGCTACACCTTC	CASSEGAYGYTF	.	TRBV5-4	TRBJ1-2	.
TGTGCCAGTAGTATAGATCATCTCACAGATACGCAGTATTTT	CASSIDHLTDTQYF	.	TRBV19	TRBJ2-3	.
TGCGCCAGCAGCTTCGAGGGAGACTACGAGCAGTACTTC	CASSFEGDYEQYF	.	TRBV5-1	TRBJ2-7	.